This TCR beta chain was identified in a study of human T cells and chemical hapten exposure. As for the study in general: Patients, a majority of them female, were diagnosed with alopecia areata, totalis or universalis. Points from the study as a whole: DPC sensitization did not alter TCRs above 1 in 1000 frequency. Expanded TCRs made up significantly more big CDR3 similarity clusters than controls did.

MiXCR, run by TCRdb on the RACE reads, gives a single entry per CDR3 protein. The data show 55,000 to 85,000 distinct CDR3 sequences, 9.8% seen once. This clonotype has a count of ten or more. The antigen is unknown. Time point denoted: patch test 1, 2 weeks after DPC sensitization. Treatment specified: therapeutic diphenylcyclopropenone sensitization with weekly scalp DPC. The donor pool consisted of alopecia patients aged 18 to 70 years, considered suitable for DPC. The ends were cut back, 3 bases at V and 3 bases at J, with 12 bases in the middle. The V gene's germline CDR1 is LNHDA and CDR2 SQIVND (reference sequence). The CDR3 has 14 residues.

The sequencing here drew on whole blood, taken in connection with sensitization to the hapten diphenylcyclopropenone (DPC). The chain uses TRBV19 and TRBJ2-7; D possibly corresponds to TRBD1 (5 bases). The origin of this receptor is a woman between 35 and 50 years old with alopecia areata. Some clones in this sample may be carry-over from other donors' samples. As DNA, the CDR3 is TGTGCCAGTAGTATCTCCAGGGCGGACTACGAGCAGTACTTC. It specifies CASSISRADYEQYF.